This entry lists 9 T cell receptor beta chains sequenced from one sample in a study of a mutant IDH1 vaccine in newly diagnosed glioma. The time point was: week 35, safety follow-up. Every vaccination contained 300 ug of the mutant IDH1 20-mer peptide and was paired with topical imiquimod. These receptors have no identified antigens. Assay used: immunoSEQ multiplex PCR; TCRdb lists only in-frame clones, some missing. The sample includes 60,000 to 65,000 clones, roughly 79% of them seen just once. Sequencing was performed on PBMCs, taken from a glioma patient whose treatment included an IDH1 peptide vaccine. Receptors were obtained from a man in his forties with glioma.

The chain links TRBV5-4 to TRBJ2-1; D might be TRBD1 or TRBD2, each matching 6 bases. Trimming left V 4 bases short and J 2 bases short, with 13 bases between. The CDR3 consists of 15 residues. From germline, CDR1 is SGHNT and CDR2 YYREEE (reference sequence). The CDR3 loop reads CASSVGGAAYNEQFF. The CDR3 DNA reads as TGTGCCAGCAGCGTCGGGGGCGCCGCCTACAATGAGCAGTTCTTC.

This clone was observed once. The V and J genes are TRBV28 and TRBJ2-7; TRBD2 might be the D (5 bases). Germline values: CDR1 MDHEN, CDR2 SYDVKM. V lost 5 bases, J lost 4 bases, and 15 bases lay in between. This CDR3 contains 14 residues. CDR3 sequence reads: CASSPGLAEYEQYF. The CDR3 DNA sequence: TGTGCCAGCAGTCCAGGACTTGCGGAGTACGAGCAGTACTTC.

This clone was counted once. The rearrangement uses TRBV2 and TRBJ2-3; D is uncertain. The germline CDR1 and CDR2 sequences are SNHLY and FYNNEI. V lost 3 bases, J lost 12 bases, and 13 bases lay in between. The CDR3 length is 12 residues. The CDR3 spells CASSEPTPPQYF. The CDR3 nucleotides read TGTGCCAGCAGTGAGCCGACCCCCCCCCAGTATTTT.

The V call is TRBV6-1, the J call TRBJ2-5; TRBD1 or TRBD2 may be the D gene (7 bases each). The germline V and J ends were trimmed by 2 bases and 0 bases, with 19 bases remaining between them. The germline V gene has CDR1 MNHNS and CDR2 SASEGT. The CDR3 extends over 18 amino acids. CDR3 loop: CASSERIRGGMYQETQYF. DNA for the CDR3: TGTGCCAGCAGTGAAAGAATCAGGGGGGGAATGTACCAAGAGACCCAGTACTTC.

The V and J genes are TRBV5-8 and TRBJ2-3, with TRBD2 matching 16 bases. This CDR3 has 17 residues. J was trimmed by 5 bases and V by 4 bases; bases with no gene match: 7. The germline gives CDR1 SGHTS, CDR2 YDEGEE. CDR3 nucleotides: TGTGCCAGCAGCGGAGGGACTAGCGGGGGGGCTCGAGATACGCAGTATTTT. This gives the protein CASSGGTSGGARDTQYF.

The chain couples TRBV6-4 to TRBJ1-1; 8 bases align to TRBD1. The CDR3 is made up of 15 amino acids. Losses at the gene ends were 3 bases for V and 1 base for J; bases not matched to a gene: 4. Germline CDR1 and CDR2: MRHNA and SNTAGT. This CDR3 is CASSDGRGPNTEAFF. CDR3 in DNA: TGTGCCAGCAGTGATGGCAGGGGGCCGAACACTGAAGCTTTCTTT.

The chain has TRBV18 and TRBJ2-1, with 7 positions matching TRBD2. The CDR3 sequence is 17 residues long. The V and J ends lost 5 bases and 5 bases, in that order; junction bases with no gene match: 15. Germline CDR1 and CDR2: KGHSH and LQKENI. CDR3 DNA sequence: TGTGCCAGCTCAGCCTCGACTAGCTCTTTCGGGGACAATGAGCAGTTCTTC. Protein sequence: CASSASTSSFGDNEQFF.

The rearrangement links TRBV23-1 to TRBJ2-7; 8 positions match TRBD2. TRBV23-1 falls under the ORF class, with uncertain function. The CDR3 contains 17 residues. V gave up 2 bases and J gave up 0 bases; unmatched junction bases: 9. CDR3 in amino acids: CASSQTHSGASSYEQYF. The CDR3 DNA sequence: TGCGCCAGCAGTCAAACACATAGCGGGGCAAGCTCCTACGAGCAGTACTTC.

On this clone itself: This may be a read error: a much more frequent sequence differs by one nucleotide. The chain uses TRBV6-6 and TRBJ2-5; TRBD1 matches at 12 bases. The CDR3 contains 14 residues. The germline V gene has CDR1 MNHNY and CDR2 SVGAGI (reference sequence). As DNA, the CDR3 is TGTGCCAGCAGAGGGACAGGGGGCCAAAAGACCCAGTACTTC. This translates into CASRGTGGQKTQYF.